Presented here are 18 T cell receptor beta chains from one specimen sequenced in a study of CD8 T cells in Susac syndrome. With random hexamers, roughly 0.45 to 1 ug RNA was reverse transcribed. From the immunoSEQ multiplex PCR reads, TCRdb called clonotypes with MiXCR, one entry per CDR3 protein. This repertoire shows approximately 110,000 distinct CDR3 sequences, 90% to 95% found once; its top ten account for roughly 0.087%. Sequencing was done on a sample of CD4+ T cells from PBMCs. The receptors originated from a human donor in good health.

This rearrangement joins TRBV5-1 to TRBJ2-7; 9 nucleotides align to TRBD1. This CDR3 is 14 amino acids long. J lost 2 bases, V lost 2 bases, and 2 bases had no gene match. The germline gives CDR1 SGHRS, CDR2 YFSETQ. CDR3 nucleotide sequence: TGCGCCAGCAGCTTAACAGGGGGCACCTACGAGCAGTACTTC. It translates to CASSLTGGTYEQYF.

The chain recombines TRBV3-1 with TRBJ1-1; D not resolved. Germline assignment: CDR1 LGHDT and CDR2 YNNKEL (reference sequence). Trimming removed 3 bases at V and 0 bases at J, with 11 bases between. This CDR3 is built from 15 residues. The CDR3 here is CASSHSTNLNTEAFF. CDR3 nucleotides: TGTGCCAGCAGCCACTCGACGAATCTGAACACTGAAGCTTTCTTT.

The CDR3 sequence is CASRPGQGFEKLFF. Written as DNA, the CDR3 is TGTGCCAGCAGGCCGGGACAGGGATTTGAAAAACTGTTTTTT. The chain uses TRBV2 and TRBJ1-4; the match to TRBD1 covers 9 bases. Unmatched junction bases numbered 6, after V lost 6 bases and J lost 7 bases. Germline CDR1 SNHLY, CDR2 FYNNEI. The CDR3 loop spans 14 amino acids.

This clonotype was detected once. V gene TRBV5-4 combines with J gene TRBJ2-7, with 7 bases that match TRBD1. J gave up 3 bases and V 4 bases, and 7 bases lay outside the gene matches. The CDR3 spans 14 residues. Germline loops: CDR1 SGHNT, CDR2 YYREEE (reference sequence). CDR3 amino acids: CASSAQGSIYEQYF. The CDR3 nucleotides are TGTGCCAGCAGCGCACAGGGGTCCATCTACGAGCAGTACTTC.

CDR3 nucleotides: TGCGCCAGCAGCCCCCGGGGACTAGCGGCGAACCAAAACACCGGGGAGCTGTTTTTT. It codes for CASSPRGLAANQNTGELFF. The V call is TRBV4-1, the J call TRBJ2-2; TRBD2 matches at 11 bases. Germline-derived CDR1 and CDR2 are MGHRA and YSYEKL. The length of the CDR3 is 19 residues. Germline trimming cut 4 bases from V and 2 bases from J; bases unmatched to any gene: 12.

The chain combines TRBV5-1 with TRBJ2-7, with TRBD2 identical over 14 bases. CDR3 length: 16 amino acids. The ends lost 0 bases at V and 7 bases at J; junction bases unmatched: 6. The germline V gene encodes CDR1 SGHRS and CDR2 YFSETQ. CDR3 sequence reads: CASSLGTSGRPGEQYF. In DNA form, the CDR3 reads TGCGCCAGCAGCTTGGGGACTAGCGGGAGGCCGGGGGAGCAGTACTTC.

Worth noting for this clonotype: An end of the junction differs from the germline gene, which may be a read error. V and J are TRBV7-7 and TRBJ1-1, with D unclear. CDR3 length: 13 residues. The germline gives CDR1 SSHAT, CDR2 FNYEAQ (reference sequence). CDR3 DNA sequence: TGTGCTAGCAGCTTAGACGTGAACACTGAAGCTTTCTTT. This encodes CASSLDVNTEAFF.

This chain connects TRBV18 to TRBJ1-2; D not certain. The CDR3 is made up of 13 amino acids. V lost 3 bases, J lost 6 bases, and 11 bases lay in between. Per germline, CDR1 KGHSH and CDR2 LQKENI. CDR3 in amino acids: CASSPIGSHGYTF. Here the CDR3 DNA reads TGTGCCAGCTCACCCATTGGATCCCATGGCTACACCTTC.

A remark on this clonotype: The germline gene is not matched at one end of the junction; a read error may be the cause. The chain employs TRBV7-2 and TRBJ2-1; D possibly corresponds to TRBD2 (5 bases). Germline CDR1 and CDR2: SGHTA and FQGNSA. The CDR3 loop spans 18 amino acids. The CDR3 spells CASTVTSLRNLPYSEQFF. CDR3 in DNA: TGTGCCAGCACCGTAACTAGTTTGCGAAACTTGCCTTACAGTGAGCAGTTCTTC.

Points on this clonotype: A junction boundary mismatches the germline segment, possibly from a read error. The rearrangement links TRBV4-1 to TRBJ1-4; the match to TRBD1 covers 7 bases. The CDR3 length is 16 residues. From germline, CDR1 is MGHRA and CDR2 YSYEKL. The CDR3 is CASRQDRASSNEKLFF. CDR3 coding DNA: TGCGCCAGCAGACAAGACAGGGCCTCGAGTAATGAAAAACTGTTTTTT.

The V call is TRBV20-1, the J call TRBJ1-2; tentative D call: TRBD1 (5 bases). Germline loops: CDR1 DFQATT, CDR2 SNEGSKA (reference sequence). The CDR3 covers 14 residues. Trimming left V 0 bases short and J 6 bases short, with 14 bases between. The CDR3, as DNA: TGCAGTGCTAGAGATCCACCGGCGGGGGATGGCTACACCTTC. This translates into CSARDPPAGDGYTF.

The chain links TRBV20-1 to TRBJ1-1; D ambiguous. The CDR3 extends over 13 amino acids. The V gene lost 0 bases and the J gene lost 0 bases, with 5 bases spanning the gap. The germline CDR1 and CDR2 sequences are DFQATT and SNEGSKA (reference sequence). The CDR3 DNA reads TGCAGTGCTAGAGACAGCTTGAACACTGAAGCTTTCTTT. This sequence encodes CSARDSLNTEAFF.

The J gene is TRBJ1-5, the V gene TRBV6-6; no reliable D call. The germline gives CDR1 MNHNY, CDR2 SVGAGI (reference sequence). The CDR3 totals 12 residues. With 8 bases removed from V and 5 bases from J, the gap between germline ends came to 10 bases. CDR3 DNA: TGTGCCAGCCGGCCTTCGGATCAGCCCCAGCATTTT. It is translated as CASRPSDQPQHF.

The chain carries TRBV30 and TRBJ2-1; D possibly corresponds to TRBD2 (6 bases). CDR3 length equals 14 residues. V was trimmed by 2 bases and J by 9 bases, leaving 17 bases between them. Germline V gives CDR1 GTSNPN, CDR2 SVGIG (reference sequence). CDR3 in amino acids: CAWSQTEVGGEQFF. Here the CDR3 DNA reads TGTGCCTGGAGTCAAACCGAAGTGGGGGGTGAGCAGTTCTTC.

The gene calls are TRBV19 and TRBJ2-7; D remains unclear. V gave up 0 bases and J gave up 2 bases, with 17 bases separating them. This CDR3 is built from 17 residues. Germline lookup yields CDR1 LNHDA and CDR2 SQIVND (reference sequence). The chain's CDR3 is CASSIEGFGVPTYEQYF. DNA of the CDR3: TGTGCCAGTAGTATAGAAGGGTTCGGCGTCCCCACCTACGAGCAGTACTTC.

The genes are TRBV6-5 and TRBJ2-2; maybe TRBD1 (6 bases). The CDR3 length is 14 residues. Germline V lookup: CDR1 MNHEY, CDR2 SVGAGI. Trimming removed 5 bases from V and 4 bases from J, with 11 bases in between. This CDR3 reads CASSKTGLTGELFF. CDR3 nucleotide sequence: TGTGCCAGCAGTAAAACAGGGCTCACCGGGGAGCTGTTTTTT.

The chain has TRBV2 and TRBJ1-2; D remains ambiguous. The ends were cut back, 5 bases at V and 8 bases at J, with 9 bases in the middle. From germline, CDR1 is SNHLY and CDR2 FYNNEI. This CDR3 is 11 amino acids long. CDR3 protein: CASSYSGGYTF. The CDR3 region has the DNA TGTGCCAGCAGTTACAGCGGCGGCTACACCTTC.

The CDR3 DNA sequence: TGTGCCAGTAGTATAAACCCCTCGGAGACCCAGTACTTC. Translated: CASSINPSETQYF. This chain connects TRBV19 to TRBJ2-5; D unclear. The V gene's germline CDR1 is LNHDA and CDR2 SQIVND (reference sequence). The CDR3 covers 13 residues. The V and J ends lost 2 bases and 5 bases respectively, with 9 bases between them.